This TCR beta chain was found in a study of control samples from healthy donors and cancer patients. Germline values: CDR1 LNHDA, CDR2 SQIVND (reference sequence). This CDR3 contains 14 residues. V was clipped by 3 bases and J by 2 bases, with 10 bases between them. Libraries were prepared by immunoSEQ multiplex PCR; TCRdb keeps only in-frame clonotypes and omits some of them. The sample shows tens of thousands of clones, over 90% of them seen only once. The sequence derives from a woman in her twenties or thirties in good health. The rearrangement links TRBV19 to TRBJ1-1; D not certain. Sequencing was done on a sample of blood. CDR3 bases: TGTGCCAGTAGTATGGAAGGCAGAAACACTGAAGCTTTCTTT. It codes for CASSMEGRNTEAFF.